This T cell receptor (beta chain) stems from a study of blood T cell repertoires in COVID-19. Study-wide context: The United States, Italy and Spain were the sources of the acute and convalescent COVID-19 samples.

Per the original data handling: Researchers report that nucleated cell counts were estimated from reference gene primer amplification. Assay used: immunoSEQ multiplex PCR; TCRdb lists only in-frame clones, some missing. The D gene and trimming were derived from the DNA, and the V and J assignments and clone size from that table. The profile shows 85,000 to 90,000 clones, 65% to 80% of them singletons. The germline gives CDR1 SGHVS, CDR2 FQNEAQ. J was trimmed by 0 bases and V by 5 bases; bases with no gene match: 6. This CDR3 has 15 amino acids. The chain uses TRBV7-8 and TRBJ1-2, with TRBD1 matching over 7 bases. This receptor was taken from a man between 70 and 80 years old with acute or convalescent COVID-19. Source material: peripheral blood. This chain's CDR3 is CASSLGQATNYGYTF. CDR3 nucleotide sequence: TGTGCCAGCAGCCTTGGACAGGCCACTAACTATGGCTACACCTTC.